The 9 T cell receptor beta chains listed next were all sequenced from one sample in a study of response to subunit inactivated influenza vaccine. TCRdb independently ran MiXCR on the RT-PCR reads; one entry per CDR3 protein. The data show 300,000 to 350,000 distinct CDR3 sequences, with 21% seen just once and more than 8.5% held by the top ten. The material was PBMCs from blood, obtained 21 months after vaccination. These receptor sequences come from a man in his fifties or sixties who received an inactivated influenza vaccine.

The CDR3 region is CASSRGVNNEQFF. CDR3 nucleotides: TGTGCCAGCAGCCGGGGAGTTAACAATGAGCAGTTCTTC. The chain uses TRBV7-3 and TRBJ2-1; tentative D call: TRBD2 (5 bases). CDR1 is SGHTA, CDR2 FQGTGA, per germline. V was clipped by 5 bases and J by 5 bases, with 10 bases between them. The CDR3 is 13 amino acids.

V is TRBV5-1 and J is TRBJ2-2; possible D gene TRBD1, 5 bases. Per germline, CDR1 SGHRS and CDR2 YFSETQ. V was cut by 5 bases and J by 1 base, with 9 bases left in between. The CDR3 is 14 amino acids. CDR3 protein: CASSYQGNTGELFF. In DNA, the CDR3 is TGCGCCAGCAGTTACCAGGGGAACACCGGGGAGCTGTTTTTT. Full variable domain (missing parts from reference TRBV5-1 and TRBJ2-2): KAGVTQTPRYLIKTRGQQVTLSCSPISGHRSVSWYQQTPGQGLQFLFEYFSETQRNKGNFPGRFSGRQFSNSRSEMNVSTLELGDSALYLCASSYQGNTGELFFGEGSRLTVL.

This clonotype has at least ten counts. This chain connects TRBV15 to TRBJ1-5; D call uncertain. The CDR3 is 12 residues long. Germline V gene sequence: CDR1 LNHNV, CDR2 YYDKDF (reference sequence). V dropped 0 bases and J dropped 5 bases, with 2 bases sitting between them. Here the CDR3 DNA reads TGTGCCACCAGCAGAGATCATCAGCCCCAGCATTTT. Its protein product is CATSRDHQPQHF.

This rearrangement joins TRBV7-2 to TRBJ2-5, with TRBD1 matching 9 bases. Germline lookup yields CDR1 SGHTA and CDR2 FQGNSA. Unmatched junction bases numbered 9, after V lost 4 bases and J lost 6 bases. CDR3 length: 15 amino acids. CDR3 DNA: TGTGCCAGCAGCTCCGGGACAGGGTCGGTCCAGACCCAGTACTTC. Its translation is CASSSGTGSVQTQYF.

CDR3 DNA: TGTGCCAGCAGCCAAGACAACTACGAGCAGTACTTC. Translating gives CASSQDNYEQYF. This rearrangement joins TRBV2 to TRBJ2-7; no reliable D call. From germline, CDR1 is SNHLY and CDR2 FYNNEI. V was pared by 6 bases and J by 3 bases, with 9 bases between. This CDR3 comprises 12 residues.

The V call is TRBV20-1, the J call TRBJ1-5; the match to TRBD1 covers 7 bases. The CDR3 spans 13 residues. Trimming cost V 3 bases and J 5 bases; bases outside gene matches: 4. Germline values: CDR1 DFQATT, CDR2 SNEGSKA (reference sequence). The DNA for the CDR3 is TGCAGTGCTAGGACAGGGAAGGATCAGCCCCAGCATTTT. It codes for CSARTGKDQPQHF.

The sample holds a few counts of this clonotype. V gene TRBV10-3 combines with J gene TRBJ2-7; the D is unclear. Trimming took off 8 bases at V and 0 bases at J, with 14 bases between the two ends. Per the germline V gene, CDR1 is ENHRY and CDR2 is SYGVKD. The length of the CDR3 is 14 residues. The CDR3 DNA reads as TGTGCCATCTTCAATCCAGGCCACTCCTACGAGCAGTACTTC. Its protein product is CAIFNPGHSYEQYF.

This chain connects TRBV28 to TRBJ2-1; no clear D. This CDR3 has 15 amino acids. Germline V gene lookup returns CDR1 MDHEN and CDR2 SYDVKM. Trimming pared 6 bases from V and 4 bases from J, leaving 16 bases between. CDR3 sequence: CASSPARYTYNEQFF. CDR3 nucleotide sequence: TGTGCCAGCAGCCCCGCTAGGTATACATACAATGAGCAGTTCTTC.

This clonotype was seen a few times. This chain links TRBV7-9 with TRBJ2-1, with no clear D. Trimming cost V 4 bases and J 3 bases, with 4 bases left between them. Per germline, CDR1 SEHNR and CDR2 FQNEAQ (reference sequence). CDR3 length: 12 residues. The chain's CDR3 is CASSSIYNEQFF. In nucleotides, the CDR3 is TGTGCCAGCAGCTCGATCTACAATGAGCAGTTCTTC.